This T cell receptor (beta chain) derives from a study of preoperative IRX-2 immunotherapy in early breast cancer. The assay was immunoSEQ multiplex PCR, and TCRdb's table has in-frame clones only and misses some. The sample lists approximately 31,000 clones; about nine tenths were seen once. Treatment denoted: preoperative locoregional IRX-2 cytokine immunotherapy. Patients received preoperative, locoregional IRX-2 cytokine immunotherapy in a phase Ib study. Unmatched junction bases numbered 9, after V lost 2 bases and J lost 6 bases. Germline values: CDR1 SGHNT, CDR2 YENEEA. This CDR3 region has 16 residues.

The genes are TRBV11-3 and TRBJ1-4, with 7 bases fitting TRBD1. The sample in question was tumor tissue, obtained after IRX-2 immunotherapy. The TCR originated in a human donor with breast cancer. This chain's CDR3 is CASSLMGQIQYEKLFF. The DNA for the CDR3 is TGTGCCAGCAGCTTAATGGGACAGATCCAATATGAAAAACTGTTTTTT.